This TCR beta chain comes out of a study of blood T cell repertoires in COVID-19. Germline values: CDR1 LNHDA, CDR2 SQIVND (reference sequence). The J segment lost 4 bases and the V segment lost 6 bases, leaving 5 bases of the junction unmatched. The CDR3 sequence is 14 residues long. The repertoire was sequenced with immunoSEQ multiplex PCR; TCRdb's copy has only in-frame clones and lacks some. The sample has about 110,000 clones; about 90% are singletons. What was sequenced was peripheral blood. The chain joins TRBV19 to TRBJ1-3; 8 bases line up with TRBD1. This receptor was identified in a human donor in a cohort sampled during active COVID-19. CDR3 DNA: TGTGCCAGTAGGGGACAGGAGTCGGGAAACACCATATATTTT. Translating gives CASRGQESGNTIYF. Variable domain in full (rest from reference TRBV19 and TRBJ1-3): DGGITQSPKYLFRKEGQNVTLSCEQNLNHDAMYWYRQDPGQGLRLIYYSQIVNDFQKGDIAEGYSVSREKKESFPLTVTSAQKNPTAFYLCASRGQESGNTIYFGEGSWLTVV.